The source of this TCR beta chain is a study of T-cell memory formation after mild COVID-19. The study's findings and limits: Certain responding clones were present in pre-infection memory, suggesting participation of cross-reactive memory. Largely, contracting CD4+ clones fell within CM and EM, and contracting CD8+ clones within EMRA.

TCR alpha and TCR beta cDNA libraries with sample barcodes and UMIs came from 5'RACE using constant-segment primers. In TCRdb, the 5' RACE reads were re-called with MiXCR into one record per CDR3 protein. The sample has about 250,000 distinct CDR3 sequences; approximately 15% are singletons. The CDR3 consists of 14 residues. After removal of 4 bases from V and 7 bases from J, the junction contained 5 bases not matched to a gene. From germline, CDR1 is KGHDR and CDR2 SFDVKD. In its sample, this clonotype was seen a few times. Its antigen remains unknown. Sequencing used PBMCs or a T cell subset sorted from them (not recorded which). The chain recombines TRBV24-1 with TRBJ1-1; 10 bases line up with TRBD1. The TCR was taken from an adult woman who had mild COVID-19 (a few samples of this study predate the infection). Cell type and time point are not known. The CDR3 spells CATSDSGQGREAFF. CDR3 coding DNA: TGTGCCACCAGTGACTCGGGACAGGGGCGTGAAGCTTTCTTT.